This T cell receptor beta chain was retrieved from a study of HIV-infected patients and healthy controls. The wider study: Viral load fell to undetectable in about 70% of the 16 patients by the second blood draw.

No cell fractionation was done, so the repertoire covers all unsorted peripheral blood T cells. This clonotype was picked up many times. Its matching antigen is unknown. After removal of 4 bases from V and 0 bases from J, the junction contained 5 bases not matched to a gene. Germline assignment: CDR1 MDHEN and CDR2 SYDVKM. The CDR3 totals 16 residues. 500 ng RNA was reverse transcribed with alpha and beta constant-region primers. Each of the alpha and beta chains got its own library through chain-specific third strand synthesis with indices. TCRdb independently ran MiXCR on the 5' RACE reads; one entry per CDR3 protein. The profile covers around 7,400 distinct CDR3 sequences, with roughly 10% appearing a single time and over 15% taken by the ten largest. General observations from the study: Diversity differences between study cohorts were not due to their slight age and sex differences. In HIV-infected patients, the apparent post-therapy Gini index recovery did not replicate in size-matched data. During therapy, HIV-associated CDR3s fell significantly in frequency, while CMV-associated CDR3s did not change significantly.

The sequence derives from an adult with HIV infection. This specimen was blood, taken before antiretroviral therapy. The chain joins TRBV28 to TRBJ2-1; 8 bases are shared with TRBD2. The CDR3 spells CASSSSAGGSYNEQFF. The CDR3 DNA reads as TGTGCCAGCAGTTCCTCTGCGGGGGGCTCCTACAATGAGCAGTTCTTC.